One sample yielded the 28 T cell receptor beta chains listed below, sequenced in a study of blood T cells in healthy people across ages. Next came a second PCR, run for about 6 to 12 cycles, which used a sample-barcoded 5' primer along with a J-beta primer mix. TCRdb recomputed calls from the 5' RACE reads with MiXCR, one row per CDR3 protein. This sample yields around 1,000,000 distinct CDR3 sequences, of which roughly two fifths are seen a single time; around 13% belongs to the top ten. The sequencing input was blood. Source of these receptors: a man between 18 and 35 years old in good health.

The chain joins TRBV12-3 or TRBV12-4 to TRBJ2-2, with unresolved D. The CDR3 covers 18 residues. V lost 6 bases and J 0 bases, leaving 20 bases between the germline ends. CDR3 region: CASRTETLTGANTGELFF. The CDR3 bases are TGTGCCAGCAGGACCGAAACCCTGACGGGCGCGAACACCGGGGAGCTGTTTTTT.

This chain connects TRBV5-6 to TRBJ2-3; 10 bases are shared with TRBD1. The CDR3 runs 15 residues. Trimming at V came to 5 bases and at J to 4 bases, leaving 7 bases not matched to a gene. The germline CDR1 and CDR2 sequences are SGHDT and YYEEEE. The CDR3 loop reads CASRSGTGVSDTQYF. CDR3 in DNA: TGTGCCAGCAGATCCGGGACAGGGGTTTCAGATACGCAGTATTTT.

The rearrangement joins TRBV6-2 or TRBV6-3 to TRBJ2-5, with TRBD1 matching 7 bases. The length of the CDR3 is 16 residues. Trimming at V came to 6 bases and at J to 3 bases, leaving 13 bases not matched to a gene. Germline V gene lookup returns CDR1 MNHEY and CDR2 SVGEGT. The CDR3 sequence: CASREKTGSIKETQYF. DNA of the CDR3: TGTGCCAGCAGGGAAAAGACAGGGTCGATCAAAGAGACCCAGTACTTC.

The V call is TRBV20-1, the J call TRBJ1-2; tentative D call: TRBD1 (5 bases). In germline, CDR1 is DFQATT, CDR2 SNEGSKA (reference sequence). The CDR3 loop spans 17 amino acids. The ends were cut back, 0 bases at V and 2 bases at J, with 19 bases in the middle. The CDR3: CSARDQVGAAANYGYTF. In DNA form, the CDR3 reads TGCAGTGCTAGAGATCAGGTCGGGGCAGCAGCGAACTATGGCTACACCTTC.

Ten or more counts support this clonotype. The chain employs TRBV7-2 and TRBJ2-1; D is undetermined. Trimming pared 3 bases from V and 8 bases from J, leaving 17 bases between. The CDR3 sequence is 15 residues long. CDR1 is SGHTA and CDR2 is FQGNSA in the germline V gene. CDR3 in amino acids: CASSLWSGLFDEQFF. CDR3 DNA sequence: TGTGCCAGCAGCTTGTGGTCCGGTTTATTCGATGAGCAGTTCTTC.

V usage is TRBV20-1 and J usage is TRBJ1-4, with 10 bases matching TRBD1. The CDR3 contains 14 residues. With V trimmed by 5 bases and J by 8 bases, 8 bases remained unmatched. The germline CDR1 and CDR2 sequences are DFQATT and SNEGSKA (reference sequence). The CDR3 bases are TGCAGTGCTTTCGGCGGGACAGGGGAAGAAAAACTGTTTTTT. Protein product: CSAFGGTGEEKLFF.

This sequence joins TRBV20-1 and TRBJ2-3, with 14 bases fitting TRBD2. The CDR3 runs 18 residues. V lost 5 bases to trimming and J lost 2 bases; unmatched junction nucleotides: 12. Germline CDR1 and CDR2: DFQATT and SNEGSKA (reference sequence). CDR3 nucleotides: TGCAGTGCTTCACAAATGGGACTAGCGGGGGAGACCACAGATACGCAGTATTTT. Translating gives CSASQMGLAGETTDTQYF.

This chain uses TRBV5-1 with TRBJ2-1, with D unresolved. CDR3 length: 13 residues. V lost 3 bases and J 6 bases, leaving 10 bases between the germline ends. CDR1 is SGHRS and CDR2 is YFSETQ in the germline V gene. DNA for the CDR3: TGCGCCAGCAGCTGGGTAGATATCAATGAGCAGTTCTTC. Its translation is CASSWVDINEQFF.

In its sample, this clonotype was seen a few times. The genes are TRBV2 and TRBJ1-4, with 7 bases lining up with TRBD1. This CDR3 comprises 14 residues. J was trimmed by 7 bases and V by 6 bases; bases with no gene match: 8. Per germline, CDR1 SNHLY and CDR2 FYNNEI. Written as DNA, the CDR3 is TGTGCCAGCAGGAAGGAAAGGGGGCCTGAAAAACTGTTTTTT. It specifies CASRKERGPEKLFF.

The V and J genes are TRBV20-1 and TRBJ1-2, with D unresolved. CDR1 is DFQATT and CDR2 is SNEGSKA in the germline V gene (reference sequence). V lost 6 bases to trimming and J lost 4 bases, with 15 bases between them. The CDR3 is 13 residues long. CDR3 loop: CSAVPGLGYGYTF. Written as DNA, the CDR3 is TGCAGTGCGGTGCCTGGATTAGGCTATGGCTACACCTTC.

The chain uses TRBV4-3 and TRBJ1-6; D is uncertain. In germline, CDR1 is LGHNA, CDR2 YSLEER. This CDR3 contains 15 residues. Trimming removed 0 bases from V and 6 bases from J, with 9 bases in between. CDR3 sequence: CASSQEPDPNSPLHF. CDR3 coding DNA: TGCGCCAGCAGCCAAGAACCAGATCCTAATTCACCCCTCCACTTT.

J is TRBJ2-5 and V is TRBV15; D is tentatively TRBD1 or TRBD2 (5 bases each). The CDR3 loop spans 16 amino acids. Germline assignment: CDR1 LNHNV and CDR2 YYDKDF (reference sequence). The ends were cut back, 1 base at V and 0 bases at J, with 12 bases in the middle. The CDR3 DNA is TGTGCCACCAGCAGAGGAGGGGAGATGTACCAAGAGACCCAGTACTTC. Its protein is CATSRGGEMYQETQYF.

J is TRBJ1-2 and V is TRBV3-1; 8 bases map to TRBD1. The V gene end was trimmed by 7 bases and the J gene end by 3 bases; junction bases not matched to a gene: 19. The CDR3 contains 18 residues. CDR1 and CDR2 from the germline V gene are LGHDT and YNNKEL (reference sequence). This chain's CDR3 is CASTSTGTGFMLDYGYTF. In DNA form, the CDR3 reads TGTGCCAGCACCTCAACCGGGACAGGATTCATGTTAGACTATGGCTACACCTTC.

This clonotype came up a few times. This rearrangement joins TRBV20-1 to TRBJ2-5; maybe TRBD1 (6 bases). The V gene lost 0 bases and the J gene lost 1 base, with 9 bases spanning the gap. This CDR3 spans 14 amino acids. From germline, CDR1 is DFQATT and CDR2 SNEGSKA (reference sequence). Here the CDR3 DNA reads TGCAGTGCTAGAGATGGGGGCAGCCAAGAGACCCAGTACTTC. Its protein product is CSARDGGSQETQYF.

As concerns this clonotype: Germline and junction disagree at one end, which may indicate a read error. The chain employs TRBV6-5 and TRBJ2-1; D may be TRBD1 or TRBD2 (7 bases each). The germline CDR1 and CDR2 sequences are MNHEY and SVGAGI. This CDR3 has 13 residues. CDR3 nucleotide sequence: TGTGCCAGCACCGACAGGGACTACAGTGAGCAGTTCTTC. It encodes CASTDRDYSEQFF.

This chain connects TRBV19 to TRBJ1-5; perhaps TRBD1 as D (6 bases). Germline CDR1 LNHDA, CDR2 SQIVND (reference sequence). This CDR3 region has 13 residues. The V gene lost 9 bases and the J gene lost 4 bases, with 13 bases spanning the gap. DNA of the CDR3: TGTGCCAGCACCACAGGGTGGAATCAGCCCCAGCATTTT. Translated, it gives CASTTGWNQPQHF. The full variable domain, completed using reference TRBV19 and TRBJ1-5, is DGGITQSPKYLFRKEGQNVTLSCEQNLNHDAMYWYRQDPGQGLRLIYYSQIVNDFQKGDIAEGYSVSREKKESFPLTVTSAQKNPTAFYLCASTTGWNQPQHFGDGTRLSIL.

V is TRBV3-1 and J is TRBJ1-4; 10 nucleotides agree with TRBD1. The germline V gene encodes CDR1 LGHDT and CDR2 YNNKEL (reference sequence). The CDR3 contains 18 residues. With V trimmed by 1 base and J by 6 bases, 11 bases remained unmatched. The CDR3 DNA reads TGTGCCAGCAGCCAAGCCCTCCGAACCGGGACAGGGGATGAAAAACTGTTTTTT. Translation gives CASSQALRTGTGDEKLFF.

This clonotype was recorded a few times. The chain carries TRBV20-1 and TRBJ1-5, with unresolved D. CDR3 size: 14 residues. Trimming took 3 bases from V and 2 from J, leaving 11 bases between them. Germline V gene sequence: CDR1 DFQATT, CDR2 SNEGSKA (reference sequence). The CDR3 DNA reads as TGCAGTGCTAGGGCACCGGAGGGCAATCAGCCCCAGCATTTT. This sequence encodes CSARAPEGNQPQHF.

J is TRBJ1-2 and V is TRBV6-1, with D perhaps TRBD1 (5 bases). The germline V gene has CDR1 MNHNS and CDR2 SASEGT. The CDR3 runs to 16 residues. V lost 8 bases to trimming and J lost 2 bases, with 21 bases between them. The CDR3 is CASSTGPSAFNYGYTF. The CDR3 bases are TGTGCCAGCTCTACGGGACCCTCAGCGTTCAACTATGGCTACACCTTC.

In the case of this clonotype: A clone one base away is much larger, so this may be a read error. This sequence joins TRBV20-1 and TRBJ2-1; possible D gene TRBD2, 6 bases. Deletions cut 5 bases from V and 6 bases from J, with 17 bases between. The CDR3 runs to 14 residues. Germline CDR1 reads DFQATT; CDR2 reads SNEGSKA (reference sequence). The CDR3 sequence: CSAPSRGVGNEQFF. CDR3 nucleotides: TGCAGTGCTCCGAGTCGCGGGGTTGGCAATGAGCAGTTCTTC.

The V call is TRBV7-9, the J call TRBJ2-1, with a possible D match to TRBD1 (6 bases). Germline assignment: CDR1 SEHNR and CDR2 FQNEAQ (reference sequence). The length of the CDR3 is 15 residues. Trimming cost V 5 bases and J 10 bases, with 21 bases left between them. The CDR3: CASSPDRFFRGEQFF. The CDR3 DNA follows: TGTGCCAGCAGCCCGGACAGATTTTTTCGCGGGGAGCAGTTCTTC.

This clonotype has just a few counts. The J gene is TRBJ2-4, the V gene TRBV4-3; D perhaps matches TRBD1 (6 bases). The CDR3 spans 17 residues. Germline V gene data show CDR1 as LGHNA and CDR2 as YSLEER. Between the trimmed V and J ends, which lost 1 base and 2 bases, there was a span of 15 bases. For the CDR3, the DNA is TGCGCCAGCAGCCAAGCCCTCCTCAGGGGCTCCAAAAACATTCAGTACTTC. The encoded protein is CASSQALLRGSKNIQYF.

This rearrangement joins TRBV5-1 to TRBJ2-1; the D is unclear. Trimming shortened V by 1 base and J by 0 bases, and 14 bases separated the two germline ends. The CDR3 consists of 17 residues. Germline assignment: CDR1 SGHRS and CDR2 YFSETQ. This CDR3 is CASSLRPGESSYNEQFF. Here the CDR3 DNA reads TGCGCCAGCAGCTTGAGACCCGGTGAAAGCTCCTACAATGAGCAGTTCTTC.

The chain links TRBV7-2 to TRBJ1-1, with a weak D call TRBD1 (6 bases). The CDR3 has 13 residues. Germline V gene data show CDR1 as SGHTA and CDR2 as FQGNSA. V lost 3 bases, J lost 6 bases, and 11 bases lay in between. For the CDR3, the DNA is TGTGCCAGCAGCTTCGACAGGTGGTCTGAAGCTTTCTTT. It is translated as CASSFDRWSEAFF.

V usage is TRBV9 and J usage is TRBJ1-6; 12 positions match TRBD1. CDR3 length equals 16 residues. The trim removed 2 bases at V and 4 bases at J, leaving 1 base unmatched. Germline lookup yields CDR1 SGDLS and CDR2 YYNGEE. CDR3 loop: CASSVGQGAYNSPLHF. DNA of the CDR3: TGTGCCAGCAGCGTGGGACAGGGGGCGTATAATTCACCCCTCCACTTT. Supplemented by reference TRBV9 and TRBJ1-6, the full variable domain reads DSGVTQTPKHLITATGQRVTLRCSPRSGDLSVYWYQQSLDQGLQFLIQYYNGEERAKGNILERFSAQQFPDLHSELNLSSLELGDSALYFCASSVGQGAYNSPLHFGNGTRLTVT.

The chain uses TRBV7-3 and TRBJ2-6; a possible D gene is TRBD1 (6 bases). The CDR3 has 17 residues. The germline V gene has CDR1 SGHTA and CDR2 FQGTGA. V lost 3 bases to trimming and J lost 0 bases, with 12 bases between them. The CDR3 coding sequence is TGTGCCAGCAGCTTCCGGGACACGATCTCTGGGGCCAACGTCCTGACTTTC. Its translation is CASSFRDTISGANVLTF.

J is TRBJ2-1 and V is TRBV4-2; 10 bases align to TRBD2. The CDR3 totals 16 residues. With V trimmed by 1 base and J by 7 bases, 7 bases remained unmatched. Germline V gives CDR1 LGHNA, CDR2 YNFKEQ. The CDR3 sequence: CASSQGPSGGPNEQFF. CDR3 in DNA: TGTGCCAGCAGCCAAGGGCCTAGCGGGGGACCTAATGAGCAGTTCTTC.

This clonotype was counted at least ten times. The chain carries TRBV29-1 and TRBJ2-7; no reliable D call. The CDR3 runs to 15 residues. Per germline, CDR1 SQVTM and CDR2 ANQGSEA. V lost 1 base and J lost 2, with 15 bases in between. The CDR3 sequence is CSVEAPGRTTYEQYF. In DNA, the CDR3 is TGCAGCGTTGAAGCCCCAGGACGAACAACCTACGAGCAGTACTTC.